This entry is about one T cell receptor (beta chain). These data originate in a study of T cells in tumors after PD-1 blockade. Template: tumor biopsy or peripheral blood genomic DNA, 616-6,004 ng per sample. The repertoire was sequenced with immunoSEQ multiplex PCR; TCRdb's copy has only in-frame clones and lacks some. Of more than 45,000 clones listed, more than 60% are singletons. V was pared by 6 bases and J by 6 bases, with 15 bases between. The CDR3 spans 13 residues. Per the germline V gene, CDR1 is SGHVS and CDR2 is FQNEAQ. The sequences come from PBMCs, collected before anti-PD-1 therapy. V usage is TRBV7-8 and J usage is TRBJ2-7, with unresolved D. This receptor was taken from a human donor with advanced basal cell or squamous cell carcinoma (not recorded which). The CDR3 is CASSPALGFEQYF. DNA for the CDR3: TGTGCCAGCAGTCCCGCGTTGGGGTTCGAGCAGTACTTC.